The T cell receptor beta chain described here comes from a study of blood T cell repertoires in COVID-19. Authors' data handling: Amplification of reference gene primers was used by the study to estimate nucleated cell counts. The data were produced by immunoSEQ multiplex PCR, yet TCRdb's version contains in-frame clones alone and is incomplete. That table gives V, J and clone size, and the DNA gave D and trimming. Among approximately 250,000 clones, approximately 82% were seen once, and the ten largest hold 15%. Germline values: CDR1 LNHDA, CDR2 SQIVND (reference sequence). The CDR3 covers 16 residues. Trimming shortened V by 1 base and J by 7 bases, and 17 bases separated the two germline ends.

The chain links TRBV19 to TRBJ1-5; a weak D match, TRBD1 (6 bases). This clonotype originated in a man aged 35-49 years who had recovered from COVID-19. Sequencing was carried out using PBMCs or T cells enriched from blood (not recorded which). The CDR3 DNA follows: TGTGCCAGTAGTATAGGTGGGGGGGCGCAAGTCCAGCCCCAGCATTTT. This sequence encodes CASSIGGGAQVQPQHF.